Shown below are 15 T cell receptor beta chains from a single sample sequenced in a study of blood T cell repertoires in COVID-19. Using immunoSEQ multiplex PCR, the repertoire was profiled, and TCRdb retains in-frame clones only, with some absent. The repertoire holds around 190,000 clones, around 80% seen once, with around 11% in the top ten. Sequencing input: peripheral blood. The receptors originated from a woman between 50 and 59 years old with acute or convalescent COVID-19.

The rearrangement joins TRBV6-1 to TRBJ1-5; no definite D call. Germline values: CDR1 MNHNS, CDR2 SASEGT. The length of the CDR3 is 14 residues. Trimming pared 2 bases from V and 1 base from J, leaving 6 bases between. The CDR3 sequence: CASSESGSNQPQHF. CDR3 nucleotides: TGTGCCAGCAGTGAATCGGGGAGCAATCAGCCCCAGCATTTT.

CDR3 amino acids: CASASRGGDTQYF. The CDR3 DNA sequence: TGTGCCAGCGCGTCCCGGGGGGGAGATACGCAGTATTTT. The J gene is TRBJ2-3, the V gene TRBV11-3; TRBD2 matches 8 bases. CDR1 and CDR2 (germline): SGHNT, YENEEA. V lost 8 bases, J lost 5 bases, and 6 bases stayed unmatched. The CDR3 loop spans 13 amino acids.

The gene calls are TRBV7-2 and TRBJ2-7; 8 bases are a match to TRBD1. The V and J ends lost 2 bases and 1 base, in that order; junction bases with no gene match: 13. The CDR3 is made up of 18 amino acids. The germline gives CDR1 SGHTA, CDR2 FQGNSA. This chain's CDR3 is CASSLSVVGTGGSYEQYF. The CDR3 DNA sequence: TGTGCCAGCAGCTTATCCGTCGTTGGAACAGGGGGGTCCTACGAGCAGTACTTC. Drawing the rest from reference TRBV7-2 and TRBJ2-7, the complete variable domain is GAGVSQSPSNKVTEKGKDVELRCDPISGHTALYWYRQSLGQGLEFLIYFQGNSAPDKSGLPSDRFSAERTGGSVSTLTIQRTQQEDSAVYLCASSLSVVGTGGSYEQYFGPGTRLTVT.

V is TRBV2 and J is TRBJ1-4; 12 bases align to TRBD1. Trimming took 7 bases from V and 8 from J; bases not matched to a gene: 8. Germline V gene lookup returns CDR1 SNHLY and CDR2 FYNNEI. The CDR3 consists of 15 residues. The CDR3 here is CASTAGQGALEKLFF. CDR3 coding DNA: TGTGCCAGCACCGCGGGACAGGGGGCTTTAGAAAAACTGTTTTTT.

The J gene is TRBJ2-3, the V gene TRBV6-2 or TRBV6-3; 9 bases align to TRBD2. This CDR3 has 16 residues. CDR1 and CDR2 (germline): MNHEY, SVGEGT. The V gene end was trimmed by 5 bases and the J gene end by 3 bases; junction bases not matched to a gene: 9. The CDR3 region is CASSKRAGGETDTQYF. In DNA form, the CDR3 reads TGTGCCAGCAGTAAACGGGCGGGAGGGGAGACAGATACGCAGTATTTT.

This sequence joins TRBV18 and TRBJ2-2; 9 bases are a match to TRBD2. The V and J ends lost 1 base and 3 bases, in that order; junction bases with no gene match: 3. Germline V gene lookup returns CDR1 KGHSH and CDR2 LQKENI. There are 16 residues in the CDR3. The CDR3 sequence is CASSPRPSGDTGELFF. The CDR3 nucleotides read TGTGCCAGCTCACCACGGCCTAGCGGGGACACCGGGGAGCTGTTTTTT.

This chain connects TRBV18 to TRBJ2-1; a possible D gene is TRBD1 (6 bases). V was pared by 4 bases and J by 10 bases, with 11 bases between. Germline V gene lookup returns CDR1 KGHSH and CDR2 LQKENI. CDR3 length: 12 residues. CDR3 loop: CASSQQGYEQFF. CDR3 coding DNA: TGTGCCAGCTCACAACAGGGTTACGAGCAGTTCTTC.

The CDR3 coding sequence is TGTGCCAGTAGTAGCCAGGGAACCGGGGAGCTGTTTTTT. It specifies CASSSQGTGELFF. V gene TRBV19 combines with J gene TRBJ2-2, with D possibly matching TRBD1 (5 bases). The V end was cut by 4 bases, the J end by 5 bases, with 8 bases between. The CDR3 runs to 13 residues. Germline V gene lookup returns CDR1 LNHDA and CDR2 SQIVND (reference sequence).

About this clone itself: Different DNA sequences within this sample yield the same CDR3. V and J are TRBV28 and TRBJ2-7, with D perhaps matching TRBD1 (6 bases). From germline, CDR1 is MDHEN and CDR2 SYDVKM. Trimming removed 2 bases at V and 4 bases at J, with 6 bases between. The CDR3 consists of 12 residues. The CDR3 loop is CASSLTGYEQYF. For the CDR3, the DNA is TGTGCCAGCAGTTTAACAGGGTACGAGCAGTACTTC.

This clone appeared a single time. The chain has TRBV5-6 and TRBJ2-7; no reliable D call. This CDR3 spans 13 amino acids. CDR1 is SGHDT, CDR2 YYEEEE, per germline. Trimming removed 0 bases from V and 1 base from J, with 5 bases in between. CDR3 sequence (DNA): TGTGCCAGCAGCTTGGACAGATCCTACGAGCAGTACTTC. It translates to CASSLDRSYEQYF.

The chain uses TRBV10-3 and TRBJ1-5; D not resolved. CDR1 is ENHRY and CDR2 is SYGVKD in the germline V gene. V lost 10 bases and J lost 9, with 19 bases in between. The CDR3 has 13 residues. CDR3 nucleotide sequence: TGTGCCACCCACGAGGCGGCTCGGGGGCCCCAGCATTTT. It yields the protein CATHEAARGPQHF.

The CDR3 loop reads CASSQESASGSSYNEQFF. CDR3 bases: TGCGCCAGCAGCCAAGAATCGGCTAGCGGGAGCTCCTACAATGAGCAGTTCTTC. The V gene is TRBV4-3, the J gene TRBJ2-1, with 10 bases fitting TRBD2. Germline CDR1 reads LGHNA; CDR2 reads YSLEER. J was trimmed by 0 bases and V by 0 bases; bases with no gene match: 5. The length of the CDR3 is 18 residues.

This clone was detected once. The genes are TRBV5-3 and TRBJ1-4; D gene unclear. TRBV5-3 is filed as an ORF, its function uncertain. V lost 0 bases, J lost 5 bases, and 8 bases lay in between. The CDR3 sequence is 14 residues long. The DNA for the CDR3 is TGTGCCAGAAGCTTGGGGGGAGAGAATGAAAAACTGTTTTTT. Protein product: CARSLGGENEKLFF.

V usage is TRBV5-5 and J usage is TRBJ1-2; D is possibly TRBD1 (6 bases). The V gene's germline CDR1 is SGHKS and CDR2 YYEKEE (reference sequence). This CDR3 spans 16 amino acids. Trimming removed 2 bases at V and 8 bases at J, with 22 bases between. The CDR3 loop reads CASSFPTGGRTSGYTF. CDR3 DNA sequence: TGTGCCAGCAGCTTCCCGACAGGAGGTCGGACATCCGGCTACACCTTC.

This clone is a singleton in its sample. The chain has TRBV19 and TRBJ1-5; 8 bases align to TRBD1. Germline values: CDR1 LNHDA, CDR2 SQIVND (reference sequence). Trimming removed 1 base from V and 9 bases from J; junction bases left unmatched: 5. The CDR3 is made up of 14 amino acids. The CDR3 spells CASSIATGGWPQHF. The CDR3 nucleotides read TGTGCCAGTAGTATAGCCACAGGGGGGTGGCCCCAGCATTTT.